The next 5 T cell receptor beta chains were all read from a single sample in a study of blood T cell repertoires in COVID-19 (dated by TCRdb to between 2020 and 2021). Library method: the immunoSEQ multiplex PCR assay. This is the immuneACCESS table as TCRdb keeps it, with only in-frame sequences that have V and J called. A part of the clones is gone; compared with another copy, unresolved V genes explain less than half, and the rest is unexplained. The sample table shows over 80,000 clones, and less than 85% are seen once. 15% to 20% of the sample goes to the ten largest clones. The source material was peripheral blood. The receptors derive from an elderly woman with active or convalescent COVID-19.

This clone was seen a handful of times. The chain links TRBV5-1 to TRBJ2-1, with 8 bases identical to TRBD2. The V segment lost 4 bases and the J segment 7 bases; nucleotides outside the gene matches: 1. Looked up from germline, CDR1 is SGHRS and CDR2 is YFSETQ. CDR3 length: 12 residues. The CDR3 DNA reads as TGCGCCAGCAGCCGGGAGGGGAATGAGCAGTTCTTC. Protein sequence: CASSREGNEQFF.

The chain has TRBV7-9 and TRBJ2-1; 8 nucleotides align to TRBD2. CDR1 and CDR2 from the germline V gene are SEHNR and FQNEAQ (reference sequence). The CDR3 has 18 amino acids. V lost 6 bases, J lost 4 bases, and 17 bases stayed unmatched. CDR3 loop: CASRGWDTEREPYNEQFF. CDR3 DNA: TGTGCCAGCAGGGGGTGGGACACAGAGCGGGAGCCTTACAATGAGCAGTTCTTC.

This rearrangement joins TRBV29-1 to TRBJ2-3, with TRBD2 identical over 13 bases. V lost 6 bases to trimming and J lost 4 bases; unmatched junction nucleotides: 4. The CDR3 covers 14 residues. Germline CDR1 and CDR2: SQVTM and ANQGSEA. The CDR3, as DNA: TGCAGCGTGGGACTAGCGGGACATGCAGATACGCAGTATTTT. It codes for CSVGLAGHADTQYF.

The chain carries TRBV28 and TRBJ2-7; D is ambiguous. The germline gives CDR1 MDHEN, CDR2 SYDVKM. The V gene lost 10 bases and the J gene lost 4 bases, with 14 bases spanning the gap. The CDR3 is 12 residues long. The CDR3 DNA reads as TGTGCCACCACACCCCGTTTTTACGAGCAGTACTTC. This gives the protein CATTPRFYEQYF.

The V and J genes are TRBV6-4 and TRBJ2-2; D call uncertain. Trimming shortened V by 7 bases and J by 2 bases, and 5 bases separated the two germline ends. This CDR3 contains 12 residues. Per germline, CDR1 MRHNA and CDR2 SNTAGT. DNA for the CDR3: TGTGCCAGCAATAGCAACACCGGGGAGCTGTTTTTT. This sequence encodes CASNSNTGELFF.